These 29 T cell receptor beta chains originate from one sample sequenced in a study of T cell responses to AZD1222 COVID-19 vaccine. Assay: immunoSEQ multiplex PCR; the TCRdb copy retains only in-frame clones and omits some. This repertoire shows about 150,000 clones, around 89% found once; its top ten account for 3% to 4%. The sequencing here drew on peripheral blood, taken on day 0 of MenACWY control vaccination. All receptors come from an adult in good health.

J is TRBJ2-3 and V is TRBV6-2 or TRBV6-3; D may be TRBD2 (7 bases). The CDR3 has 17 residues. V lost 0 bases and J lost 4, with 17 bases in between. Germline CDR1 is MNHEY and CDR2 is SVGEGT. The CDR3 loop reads CASSYSQAGAASDTQYF. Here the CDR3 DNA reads TGTGCCAGCAGTTACTCGCAGGCGGGGGCAGCGTCAGATACGCAGTATTTT.

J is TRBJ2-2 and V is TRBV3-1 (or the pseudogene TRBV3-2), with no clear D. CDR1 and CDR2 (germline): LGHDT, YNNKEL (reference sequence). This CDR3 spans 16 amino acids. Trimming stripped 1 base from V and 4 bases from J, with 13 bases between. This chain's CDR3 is CASSQGALTGTGELFF. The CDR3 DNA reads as TGTGCCAGCAGCCAAGGGGCGTTGACGGGCACCGGGGAGCTGTTTTTT.

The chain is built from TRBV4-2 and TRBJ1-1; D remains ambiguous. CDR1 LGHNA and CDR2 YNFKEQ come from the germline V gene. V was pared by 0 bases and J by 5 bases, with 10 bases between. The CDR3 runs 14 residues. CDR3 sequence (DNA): TGTGCCAGCAGCCAAGATCCGGGCGAGACTGAAGCTTTCTTT. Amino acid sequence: CASSQDPGETEAFF.

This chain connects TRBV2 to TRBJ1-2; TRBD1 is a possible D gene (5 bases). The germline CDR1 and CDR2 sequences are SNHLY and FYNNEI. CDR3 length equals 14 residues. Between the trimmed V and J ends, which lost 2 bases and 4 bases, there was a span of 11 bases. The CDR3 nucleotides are TGTGCCAGCAGTGAACTACACAGGTCCTATGGCTACACCTTC. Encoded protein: CASSELHRSYGYTF.

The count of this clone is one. CDR3 in DNA: TGTGCCTGGAGCGGGTCAGAAGCTTTCTTT. It yields the protein CAWSGSEAFF. J is TRBJ1-1 and V is TRBV30; no clear D. Germline-derived CDR1 and CDR2 are GTSNPN and SVGIG (reference sequence). The CDR3 runs 10 residues. V lost 3 bases and J 8 bases, leaving 7 bases between the germline ends.

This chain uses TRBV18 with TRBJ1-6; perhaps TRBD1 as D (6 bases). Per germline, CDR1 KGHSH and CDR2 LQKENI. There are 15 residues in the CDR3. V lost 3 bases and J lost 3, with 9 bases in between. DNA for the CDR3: TGTGCCAGCTCACCGAGACAGGACTATAATTCACCCCTCCACTTT. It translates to CASSPRQDYNSPLHF.

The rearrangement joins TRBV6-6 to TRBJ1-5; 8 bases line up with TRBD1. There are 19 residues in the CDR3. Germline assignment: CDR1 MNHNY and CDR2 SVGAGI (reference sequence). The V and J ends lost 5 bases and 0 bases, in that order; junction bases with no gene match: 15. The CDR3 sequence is CASSPRTGTRGYSNQPQHF. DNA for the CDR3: TGTGCCAGCAGTCCCCGGACAGGGACGAGGGGTTATAGCAATCAGCCCCAGCATTTT.

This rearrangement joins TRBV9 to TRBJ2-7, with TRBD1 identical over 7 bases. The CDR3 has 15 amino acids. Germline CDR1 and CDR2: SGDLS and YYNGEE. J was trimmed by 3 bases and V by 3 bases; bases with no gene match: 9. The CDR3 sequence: CASSEGADRVYEQYF. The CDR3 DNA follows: TGTGCCAGCAGCGAGGGGGCTGACCGGGTCTACGAGCAGTACTTC.

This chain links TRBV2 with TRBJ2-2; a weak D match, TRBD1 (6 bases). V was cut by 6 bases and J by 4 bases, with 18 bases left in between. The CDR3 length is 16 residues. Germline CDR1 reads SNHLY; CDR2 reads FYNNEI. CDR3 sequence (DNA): TGTGCCAGCAGCTCAGGCACAGGGATGGGCACCGGGGAGCTGTTTTTT. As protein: CASSSGTGMGTGELFF.

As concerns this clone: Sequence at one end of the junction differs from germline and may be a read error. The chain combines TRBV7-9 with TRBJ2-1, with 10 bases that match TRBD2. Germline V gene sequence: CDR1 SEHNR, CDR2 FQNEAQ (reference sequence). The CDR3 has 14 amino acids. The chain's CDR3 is CASRLGLAVAEQFF. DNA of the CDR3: TGTGCCAGCAGGTTAGGACTAGCGGTCGCTGAGCAGTTCTTC.

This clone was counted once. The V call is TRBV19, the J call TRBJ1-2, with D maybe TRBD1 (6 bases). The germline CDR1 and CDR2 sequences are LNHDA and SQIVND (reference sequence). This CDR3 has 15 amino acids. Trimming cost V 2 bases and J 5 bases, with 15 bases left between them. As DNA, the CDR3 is TGTGCCAGTAGTATATCCCCCCAAGGGGGGTATGGCTACACCTTC. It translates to CASSISPQGGYGYTF.

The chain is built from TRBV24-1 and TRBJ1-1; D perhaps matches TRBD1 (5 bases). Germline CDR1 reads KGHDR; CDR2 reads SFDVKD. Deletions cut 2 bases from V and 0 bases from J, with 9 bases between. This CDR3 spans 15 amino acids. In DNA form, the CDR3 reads TGTGCCACCAGTGATTCACAGGAGATGAACACTGAAGCTTTCTTT. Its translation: CATSDSQEMNTEAFF.

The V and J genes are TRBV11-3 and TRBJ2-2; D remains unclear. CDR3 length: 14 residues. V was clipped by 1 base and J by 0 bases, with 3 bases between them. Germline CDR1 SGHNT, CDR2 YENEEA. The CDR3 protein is CASSLGPNTGELFF. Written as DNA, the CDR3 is TGTGCCAGCAGCTTAGGTCCGAACACCGGGGAGCTGTTTTTT.

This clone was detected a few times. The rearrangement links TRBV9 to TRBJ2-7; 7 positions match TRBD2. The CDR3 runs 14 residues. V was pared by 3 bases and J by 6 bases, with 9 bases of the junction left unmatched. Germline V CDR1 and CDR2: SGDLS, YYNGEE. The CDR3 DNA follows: TGTGCCAGCAGCGAGACTGGGGGGGAAGCCGAGCAGTACTTC. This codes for CASSETGGEAEQYF.

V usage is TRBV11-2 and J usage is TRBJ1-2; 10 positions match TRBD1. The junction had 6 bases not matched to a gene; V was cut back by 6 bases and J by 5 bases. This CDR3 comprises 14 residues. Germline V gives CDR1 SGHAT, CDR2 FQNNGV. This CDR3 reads CASRTTGGAYGYTF. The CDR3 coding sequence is TGTGCCAGCAGGACGACAGGGGGCGCTTATGGCTACACCTTC.

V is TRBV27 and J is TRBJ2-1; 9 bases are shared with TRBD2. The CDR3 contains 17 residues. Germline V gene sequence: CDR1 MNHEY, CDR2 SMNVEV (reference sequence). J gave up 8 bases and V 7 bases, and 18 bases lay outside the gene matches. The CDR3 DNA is TGTGCCAGCATTGGGCCGGGGGGTAGCGGGAGCATATATGAGCAGTTCTTC. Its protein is CASIGPGGSGSIYEQFF.

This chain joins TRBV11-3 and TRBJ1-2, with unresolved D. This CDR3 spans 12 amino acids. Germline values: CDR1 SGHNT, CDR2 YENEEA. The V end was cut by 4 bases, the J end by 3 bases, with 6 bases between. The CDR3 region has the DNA TGTGCCAGCAGCTCCCTCGACTATGGCTACACCTTC. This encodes CASSSLDYGYTF.

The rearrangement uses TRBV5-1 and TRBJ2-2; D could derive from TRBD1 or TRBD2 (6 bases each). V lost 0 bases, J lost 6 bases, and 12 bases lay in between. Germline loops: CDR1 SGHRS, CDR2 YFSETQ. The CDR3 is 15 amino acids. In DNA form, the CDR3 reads TGCGCCAGCAGCTTGGAGGGGGGCCGAGCCGGGGAGCTGTTTTTT. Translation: CASSLEGGRAGELFF.

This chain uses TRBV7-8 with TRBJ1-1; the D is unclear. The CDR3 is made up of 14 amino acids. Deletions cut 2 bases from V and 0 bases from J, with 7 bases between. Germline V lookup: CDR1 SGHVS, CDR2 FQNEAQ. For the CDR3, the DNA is TGTGCCAGCAGCTTAACTCCCCTGAACACTGAAGCTTTCTTT. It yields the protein CASSLTPLNTEAFF.

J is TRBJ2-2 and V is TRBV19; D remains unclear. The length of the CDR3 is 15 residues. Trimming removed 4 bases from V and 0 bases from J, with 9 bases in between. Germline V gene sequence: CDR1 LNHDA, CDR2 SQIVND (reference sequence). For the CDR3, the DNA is TGTGCCAGTAGTAAAGGCCTCGCGAACACCGGGGAGCTGTTTTTT. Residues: CASSKGLANTGELFF.

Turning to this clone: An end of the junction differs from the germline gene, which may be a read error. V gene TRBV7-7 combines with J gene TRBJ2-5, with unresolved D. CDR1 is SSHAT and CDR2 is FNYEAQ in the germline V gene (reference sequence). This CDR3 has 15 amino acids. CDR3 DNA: TGTGCTAGCAGCTTAGCCGGTTCGGGTTTGGAGACCCAGTACTTC. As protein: CASSLAGSGLETQYF.

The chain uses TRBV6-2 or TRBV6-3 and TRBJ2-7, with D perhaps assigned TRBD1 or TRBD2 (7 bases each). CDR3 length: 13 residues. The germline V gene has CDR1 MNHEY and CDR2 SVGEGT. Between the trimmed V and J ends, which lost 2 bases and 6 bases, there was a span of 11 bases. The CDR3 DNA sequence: TGTGCCAGCAGTTACGCAGGGGGGGCCGAGCAGTACTTC. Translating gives CASSYAGGAEQYF.

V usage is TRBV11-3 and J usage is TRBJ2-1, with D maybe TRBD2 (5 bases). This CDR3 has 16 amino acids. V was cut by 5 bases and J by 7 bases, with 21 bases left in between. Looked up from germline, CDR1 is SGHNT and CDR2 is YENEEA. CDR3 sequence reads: CASSPGRLRVGNEQFF. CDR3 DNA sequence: TGTGCCAGCAGCCCCGGGCGATTGAGGGTTGGAAATGAGCAGTTCTTC.

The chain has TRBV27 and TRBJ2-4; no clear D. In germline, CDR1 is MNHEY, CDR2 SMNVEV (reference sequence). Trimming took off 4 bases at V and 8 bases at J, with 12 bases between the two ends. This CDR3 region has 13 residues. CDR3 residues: CASSSNEEDIQYF. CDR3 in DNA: TGTGCCAGCAGTTCTAATGAAGAGGACATTCAGTACTTC.

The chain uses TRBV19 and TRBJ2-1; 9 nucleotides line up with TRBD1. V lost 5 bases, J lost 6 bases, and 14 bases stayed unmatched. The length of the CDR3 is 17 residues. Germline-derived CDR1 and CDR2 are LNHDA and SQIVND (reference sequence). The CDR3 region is CASSPSGTGSITNEQFF. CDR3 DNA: TGTGCCAGTAGTCCCTCTGGGACAGGGAGTATCACCAATGAGCAGTTCTTC.

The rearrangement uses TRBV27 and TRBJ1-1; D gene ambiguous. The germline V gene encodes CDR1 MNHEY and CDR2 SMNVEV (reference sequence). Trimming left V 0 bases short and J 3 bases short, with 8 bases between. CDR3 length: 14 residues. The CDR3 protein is CASSLSLTDTEAFF. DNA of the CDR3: TGTGCCAGCAGTTTATCCTTGACGGACACTGAAGCTTTCTTT.

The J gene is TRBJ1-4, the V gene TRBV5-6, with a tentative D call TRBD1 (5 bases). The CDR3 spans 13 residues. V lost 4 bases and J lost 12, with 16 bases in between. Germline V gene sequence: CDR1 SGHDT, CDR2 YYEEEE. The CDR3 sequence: CASSPVWGRELFF. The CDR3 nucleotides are TGTGCCAGCAGCCCGGTATGGGGCCGAGAACTGTTTTTT. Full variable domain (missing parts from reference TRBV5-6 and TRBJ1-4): DAGVTQSPTHLIKTRGQQVTLRCSPKSGHDTVSWYQQALGQGPQFIFQYYEEEERQRGNFPDRFSGHQFPNYSSELNVNALLLGDSALYLCASSPVWGRELFFGSGTQLSVL.

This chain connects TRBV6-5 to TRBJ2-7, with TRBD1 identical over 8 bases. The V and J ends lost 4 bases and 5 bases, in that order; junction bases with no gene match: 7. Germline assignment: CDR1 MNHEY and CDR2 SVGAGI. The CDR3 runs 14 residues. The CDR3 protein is CASSFQGADNEQYF. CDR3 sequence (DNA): TGTGCCAGCAGTTTTCAGGGGGCTGACAACGAGCAGTACTTC.

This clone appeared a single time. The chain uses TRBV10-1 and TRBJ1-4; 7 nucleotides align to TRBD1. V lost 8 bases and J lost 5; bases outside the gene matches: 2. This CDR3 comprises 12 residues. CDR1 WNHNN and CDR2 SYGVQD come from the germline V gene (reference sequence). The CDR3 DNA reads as TGCGCCAGCCGGGACAGCAATGAAAAACTGTTTTTT. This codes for CASRDSNEKLFF.